The TCR beta chain under discussion was sequenced for a study of blood T cell repertoires in COVID-19. About the study: The study drew acute and convalescent COVID-19 samples from the United States, Italy and Spain. The cDNA or gDNA used as material had been derived from T cells, B-cell-depleted T cells, or PBMCs.

This CDR3 has 15 amino acids. J gave up 5 bases and V 4 bases, and 6 bases lay outside the gene matches. CDR1 and CDR2 (germline): SGHNT, YENEEA. In the source study's methods: Amplification with reference gene primers provided the estimates of nucleated cell counts. The table came from immunoSEQ multiplex PCR; TCRdb's copy has only in-frame clones and leaves some out. From that table come the V and J calls and clone size; the DNA was used to work out D and trimming. The table has tens of thousands of clones, over 65% seen once. The rearrangement uses TRBV11-3 and TRBJ2-5; TRBD1 aligns across 11 bases. This TCR was sampled from a man aged 45-65 years with active or convalescent COVID-19. Sequenced sample: peripheral blood. The CDR3 sequence: CASSSRTGGVETQYF. As DNA, the CDR3 is TGTGCCAGCAGCTCGCGGACAGGGGGCGTGGAGACCCAGTACTTC.